A single sample is the source of the 10 T cell receptor beta chains below, sequenced in a study of T cells after yellow fever vaccination. MiXCR, run by TCRdb on the 5' RACE reads, gives a single entry per CDR3 protein. This table has about 74,000 distinct CDR3 sequences, more than 5.5% appearing once. Sequencing was performed on CD8+ T cells sorted from PBMCs, taken around 5 days after the first yellow fever vaccination. These receptors all stem from a man aged 18 to 30 who received the YFV17D yellow fever vaccine.

The CDR3 sequence is CASSRRAYTEAFF. The CDR3 region has the DNA TGTGCCAGCAGCCGCAGGGCTTACACTGAAGCTTTCTTT. The chain employs TRBV7-2 and TRBJ1-1; D perhaps matches TRBD1 (5 bases). The CDR3 has 13 amino acids. V dropped 5 bases and J dropped 3 bases, with 10 bases sitting between them. Germline V gene data show CDR1 as SGHTA and CDR2 as FQGNSA.

This clonotype was observed at least ten times. The V and J genes are TRBV6-5 and TRBJ2-5; 9 bases map to TRBD2. Germline V gives CDR1 MNHEY, CDR2 SVGAGI. Trimming at V came to 1 base and at J to 2 bases, leaving 11 bases not matched to a gene. The CDR3 totals 18 residues. The DNA for the CDR3 is TGTGCCAGCAGTTACTTCCGGCCAGCGGGGGGCCCTCAAGAGACCCAGTACTTC. Protein product: CASSYFRPAGGPQETQYF.

In its sample, this clonotype was seen many times. V usage is TRBV12-3 or TRBV12-4 and J usage is TRBJ1-2; possibly TRBD1 for D (6 bases). The ends were cut back, 7 bases at V and 4 bases at J, with 13 bases in the middle. CDR3 size: 13 residues. CDR3 protein: CASTVQGTYGYTF. The CDR3 nucleotides read TGTGCCAGCACCGTACAGGGCACCTATGGCTACACCTTC.

This clonotype was detected a few times. The CDR3 coding sequence is TGCGCCAACCTAGTTTCCGGGGTCGTGAACACTGAAGCTTTCTTT. As protein: CANLVSGVVNTEAFF. V and J are TRBV23-1 and TRBJ1-1; no definite D call. TRBV23-1 is reported as an ORF; its role is uncertain. Deletions cut 10 bases from V and 0 bases from J, with 18 bases between. The CDR3 has 15 residues.

This clonotype was seen more than once but under ten times. The V call is TRBV7-8, the J call TRBJ2-7; a weak D match, TRBD2 (5 bases). The CDR3 covers 13 residues. CDR1 is SGHVS and CDR2 is FQNEAQ in the germline V gene. Trimming removed 5 bases from V and 4 bases from J, with 12 bases in between. The CDR3 loop is CASSPGVGYEQYF. The CDR3 coding sequence is TGTGCCAGCAGCCCCGGGGTAGGGTACGAGCAGTACTTC. Full variable domain (remainder filled in from reference TRBV7-8 and TRBJ2-7): GAGVSQSPRYKVAKRGQDVALRCDPISGHVSLFWYQQALGQGPEFLTYFQNEAQLDKSGLPSDRFFAERPEGSVSTLKIQRTQQEDSAVYLCASSPGVGYEQYFGPGTRLTVT.

The chain couples TRBV20-1 to TRBJ2-5, with TRBD1 matching 7 bases. This CDR3 comprises 12 residues. Germline lookup yields CDR1 DFQATT and CDR2 SNEGSKA (reference sequence). CDR3 nucleotides: TGCACCCAAACAGGGGCGATGGAGACCCAGTACTTC. Residues: CTQTGAMETQYF.

This clonotype was seen only a few times. This chain joins TRBV28 and TRBJ1-6, with 8 bases aligning to TRBD1. CDR1 MDHEN and CDR2 SYDVKM come from the germline V gene. J was trimmed by 9 bases and V by 10 bases; bases with no gene match: 17. This CDR3 spans 16 amino acids. CDR3 bases: TGTGCCACCAGACGAACAGGGGGAGGAGAGGGTTCACCCCTCCACTTT. Translating it yields CATRRTGGGEGSPLHF.

The sample holds a few counts of this clonotype. The chain couples TRBV11-2 to TRBJ2-7, with D perhaps matching TRBD1 (5 bases). V was trimmed by 1 base and J by 6 bases, leaving 13 bases between them. The CDR3 runs to 14 residues. Germline CDR1 reads SGHAT; CDR2 reads FQNNGV. CDR3 loop: CASSLVPGLREQYV. The CDR3, as DNA: TGTGCCAGCAGCTTAGTCCCAGGGTTGCGCGAGCAGTACGTC.

This clonotype was counted a few times. The chain has TRBV11-2 and TRBJ2-5; TRBD1 agrees at 7 bases. J gave up 5 bases and V 4 bases, and 19 bases lay outside the gene matches. CDR1 is SGHAT and CDR2 is FQNNGV in the germline V gene. This CDR3 is 18 amino acids long. The CDR3 DNA is TGTGCCAGCAGCTCCTGGACGTCCGGGACAGATGAGTGGGAGACCCAGTACTTC. Translation: CASSSWTSGTDEWETQYF. Full variable domain (outside the CDR3, taken from reference TRBV11-2 and TRBJ2-5): EAGVAQSPRYKIIEKRQSVAFWCNPISGHATLYWYQQILGQGPKLLIQFQNNGVVDDSQLPKDRFSAERLKGVDSTLKIQPAKLEDSAVYLCASSSWTSGTDEWETQYFGPGTRLLVL.

This clonotype showed up many times. The V call is TRBV13, the J call TRBJ1-4; 7 nucleotides line up with TRBD1. CDR1 and CDR2 from the germline V gene are PRHDT and FYEKMQ (reference sequence). Germline trimming cut 5 bases from V and 5 bases from J; bases unmatched to any gene: 5. This CDR3 contains 14 residues. The CDR3: CASSPGQQNEKLFF. The CDR3 DNA is TGTGCCAGCAGCCCGGGACAGCAGAATGAAAAACTGTTTTTT.